Below, 10 T cell receptor beta chains from the same sample are listed, as sequenced in a study of shared clonotypes between healthy human individuals. Clones were read by immunoSEQ multiplex PCR, and TCRdb kept only the in-frame ones, dropping some. The sample contains roughly 2,000,000 clones, around 96% of which appear only once. The naive CD8 population came from CD45RO-negative cells selected for CCR7, without terminally differentiated effector memory CD45RA+ cells. The material sequenced was naive CD8+ T cells sorted from blood. The receptors originated from a man younger than 35 in good health.

The chain recombines TRBV7-8 with TRBJ2-5; 9 positions agree with TRBD1. Germline lookup yields CDR1 SGHVS and CDR2 FQNEAQ. The CDR3 is 15 amino acids. V dropped 4 bases and J dropped 5; count of bases not matched to a gene: 8. CDR3 region: CASSSYRTGVETQYF. CDR3 DNA: TGTGCCAGCAGCTCCTACCGGACAGGGGTGGAGACCCAGTACTTC.

The chain uses TRBV11-2 and TRBJ2-1, with D unclear. The CDR3 contains 13 residues. Germline V gene data show CDR1 as SGHAT and CDR2 as FQNNGV. The V and J ends lost 1 base and 5 bases respectively, with 6 bases between them. The CDR3 nucleotides read TGTGCCAGCAGCTTAGTATTGGACAATGAGCAGTTCTTC. Translating it yields CASSLVLDNEQFF.

This chain uses TRBV5-1 with TRBJ2-1; 9 nucleotides align to TRBD1. CDR3 length: 15 residues. The ends lost 2 bases at V and 3 bases at J; junction bases unmatched: 3. Looked up from germline, CDR1 is SGHRS and CDR2 is YFSETQ. The CDR3 spells CASSFRDRDYNEQFF. The CDR3 DNA follows: TGCGCCAGCAGCTTCCGGGACAGGGACTACAATGAGCAGTTCTTC. The whole variable domain, filled in from reference TRBV5-1 and TRBJ2-1, reads KAGVTQTPRYLIKTRGQQVTLSCSPISGHRSVSWYQQTPGQGLQFLFEYFSETQRNKGNFPGRFSGRQFSNSRSEMNVSTLELGDSALYLCASSFRDRDYNEQFFGPGTRLTVL.

The chain has TRBV9 and TRBJ1-2; D is uncertain. Trimming pared 0 bases from V and 6 bases from J, leaving 15 bases between. This CDR3 is 15 amino acids long. CDR1 is SGDLS and CDR2 is YYNGEE in the germline V gene. For the CDR3, the DNA is TGTGCCAGCAGCGTAGCTACCGGGCAGGCCCATGGCTACACCTTC. This gives the protein CASSVATGQAHGYTF. The full variable domain, rest sourced from reference TRBV9 and TRBJ1-2, is DSGVTQTPKHLITATGQRVTLRCSPRSGDLSVYWYQQSLDQGLQFLIQYYNGEERAKGNILERFSAQQFPDLHSELNLSSLELGDSALYFCASSVATGQAHGYTFGSGTRLTVV.

The chain recombines TRBV14 with TRBJ2-1; no definite D call. This CDR3 comprises 12 residues. Germline V gives CDR1 SGHDN, CDR2 FVKESK. V lost 2 bases, J lost 9 bases, and 8 bases lay in between. DNA for the CDR3: TGTGCCAGCAGCCAATCAATTGGTGAGCAGTTCTTC. Translating it yields CASSQSIGEQFF.

This rearrangement joins TRBV29-1 to TRBJ2-5, with D possibly being TRBD1 (5 bases). TRBJ2-7 matches the DNA end more closely, so the J call is doubtful. The CDR3 length is 12 residues. CDR1 is SQVTM, CDR2 ANQGSEA, per germline. CDR3 residues: CSVEYDSYEQYF. CDR3 sequence (DNA): TGCAGCGTTGAATACGACAGCTACGAGCAGTACTTC.

This chain connects TRBV13 to TRBJ1-2, with TRBD1 identical over 10 bases. Trimming at V came to 3 bases and at J to 6 bases, leaving 4 bases not matched to a gene. The CDR3 runs 14 residues. Germline CDR1 is PRHDT and CDR2 is FYEKMQ (reference sequence). The CDR3 coding sequence is TGTGCCAGCAGCTTCGACAGGGGGCTAAATGGCTACACCTTC. Translation gives CASSFDRGLNGYTF.

Regarding this clone: This sample includes further DNA sequences coding for the same CDR3. The chain joins TRBV28 to TRBJ2-3; the match to TRBD2 covers 12 bases. Trimming at V came to 4 bases and at J to 2 bases, leaving 1 base not matched to a gene. CDR1 is MDHEN, CDR2 SYDVKM, per germline. This CDR3 region has 15 residues. The CDR3 DNA sequence: TGTGCCAGCAGTTGGACTAGCGGGGCCACAGATACGCAGTATTTT. It translates to CASSWTSGATDTQYF.

The chain links TRBV6-6 to TRBJ2-3, with D hard to call. V lost 2 bases and J 2 bases, leaving 2 bases between the germline ends. CDR3 length equals 12 residues. The germline V gene encodes CDR1 MNHNY and CDR2 SVGAGI (reference sequence). This chain's CDR3 is CASSYATDTQYF. The DNA for the CDR3 is TGTGCCAGCAGTTACGCCACAGATACGCAGTATTTT.

This clone appeared a single time. The same CDR3 also results from other DNA sequences found in this sample. The chain links TRBV6-5 to TRBJ1-1, with unresolved D. Trimming took off 2 bases at V and 1 base at J, with 5 bases between the two ends. Germline V lookup: CDR1 MNHEY, CDR2 SVGAGI. This CDR3 has 13 amino acids. CDR3: CASSYAGNTEAFF. The CDR3 DNA reads TGTGCCAGCAGTTACGCCGGGAACACTGAAGCTTTCTTT.